The 32 T cell receptor beta chains in this list originate from one sample, sequenced in a study of post-analysis software for immune sequencing data. Overall study findings and caveats: In patients, TRBV5-6, TRBV5-1 and TRBV20-1 belonged to roughly 5 TRBV segments found more frequently than in controls.

Unique molecular identifiers were carried by the TCR beta cDNA libraries. TCRdb analysed the PCR reads with MiXCR anew, one entry per CDR3 protein. Among some 240,000 distinct CDR3 sequences listed, approximately 34% were seen once. For these receptors, no antigen is known. Sequenced material: blood. Receptors originate from a girl aged 5 to 17 with multiple sclerosis.

V usage is TRBV28 and J usage is TRBJ1-1, with D perhaps matching TRBD1 (6 bases). V gave up 6 bases and J gave up 4 bases, with 18 bases separating them. This CDR3 is 15 amino acids long. Germline V gives CDR1 MDHEN, CDR2 SYDVKM. The DNA for the CDR3 is TGTGCCAGCAGCCCCCTGGCGGGGGGCGGCACTGAAGCTTTCTTT. Its translation is CASSPLAGGGTEAFF. The whole variable domain, remainder taken from reference TRBV28 and TRBJ1-1, is DVKVTQSSRYLVKRTGEKVFLECVQDMDHENMFWYRQDPGLGLRLIYFSYDVKMKEKGDIPEGYSVSREKKERFSLILESASTNQTSMYLCASSPLAGGGTEAFFGQGTRLTVV.

This clonotype was seen repeatedly, ten times or more. The rearrangement uses TRBV7-6 and TRBJ2-1; 7 bases align to TRBD2. This CDR3 contains 18 residues. Looked up from germline, CDR1 is SGHVS and CDR2 is FNYEAQ. V shed 1 base and J 0 bases; nucleotides not matched to a gene: 9. DNA of the CDR3: TGTGCCAGCAGCTTAGTCAGTACGGGGGAGGGCTCCTACAATGAGCAGTTCTTC. Its protein product is CASSLVSTGEGSYNEQFF.

Of note for this clonotype: Compared with germline, one end of the junction differs, possibly owing to a read error. The genes are TRBV5-6 and TRBJ1-5; D is unresolved. The CDR3 is made up of 12 amino acids. The germline V gene has CDR1 SGHDT and CDR2 YYEEEE. The chain's CDR3 is CVSSLAAQPQHF. DNA of the CDR3: TGTGTCAGCAGCTTGGCAGCTCAGCCCCAGCATTTT.

Turning to this clonotype: Just one base apart from a much larger clone, this may be a read error. This chain connects TRBV29-1 to TRBJ2-1; 14 bases agree with TRBD2. Near its end, the DNA agrees better with TRBJ2-7, so the J call may be wrong. The CDR3 is 16 amino acids. Per the germline V gene, CDR1 is SQVTM and CDR2 is ANQGSEA. CDR3 bases: TGCAGCGTCCGGACTAGCGGGGGGAGCTCCTACAATGAGCAGTACTTC. Translation gives CSVRTSGGSSYNEQYF.

This rearrangement joins TRBV20-1 to TRBJ2-1; 10 positions match TRBD2. Trimming removed 1 base from V and 6 bases from J; junction bases left unmatched: 6. The CDR3 sequence is 15 residues long. The germline V gene has CDR1 DFQATT and CDR2 SNEGSKA (reference sequence). The CDR3 coding sequence is TGCAGTGCTAGAGCCCCAGCGGGGGGGGCCAATGAGCAGTTCTTC. Its protein is CSARAPAGGANEQFF.

The gene calls are TRBV7-6 and TRBJ1-2; TRBD1 matches 9 bases. Germline assignment: CDR1 SGHVS and CDR2 FNYEAQ. The CDR3 has 17 residues. V was clipped by 5 bases and J by 4 bases; unmatched bases: 14. The CDR3 loop is CASSPGATGGLVYGYTF. The CDR3 DNA reads TGTGCCAGCAGCCCCGGAGCCACAGGGGGCTTGGTCTATGGCTACACCTTC.

The J gene is TRBJ2-1, the V gene TRBV20-1; 10 nucleotides line up with TRBD2. V shed 5 bases and J 0 bases; nucleotides not matched to a gene: 7. Germline CDR1 and CDR2: DFQATT and SNEGSKA (reference sequence). The length of the CDR3 is 16 residues. The CDR3 spells CSAHRASGSSYNEQFF. As DNA, the CDR3 is TGCAGTGCTCATAGGGCTAGCGGGAGCTCCTACAATGAGCAGTTCTTC.

Remarks on this clonotype: Since a much larger clone is just one base distant, this may be a read error. This sequence joins TRBV9 and TRBJ2-3, with a tentative D call TRBD2 (5 bases). This CDR3 contains 14 residues. Per the germline V gene, CDR1 is SGDLS and CDR2 is YYNGEE. V was pared by 3 bases and J by 2 bases, with 10 bases between. This CDR3 is CASSGAGVTDTQYF. The CDR3 DNA follows: TGTGCCAGCAGCGGAGCCGGGGTCACAGATACGCAGTATTTT. The complete variable domain, with remaining parts taken from reference TRBV9 and TRBJ2-3, reads DSGVTQTPKHLITATGQRVTLRCSPRSGDLSVYWYQQSLDQGLQFLIQYYNGEERAKGNILERFSAQQFPDLHSELNLSSLELGDSALYFCASSGAGVTDTQYFGPGTRLTVL.

V is TRBV5-1 and J is TRBJ2-2; D is unresolved. Germline assignment: CDR1 SGHRS and CDR2 YFSETQ. Trimming took 0 bases from V and 1 from J, leaving 7 bases between them. The CDR3 spans 15 residues. The CDR3, as DNA: TGCGCCAGCAGCTTGGCCCCAGGGAACACCGGGGAGCTGTTTTTT. It yields the protein CASSLAPGNTGELFF.

This clonotype was detected only a few times. The rearrangement links TRBV24-1 to TRBJ2-7; 9 nucleotides line up with TRBD1. The J call is uncertain, as TRBJ2-5 better fits the DNA end. This CDR3 spans 15 amino acids. From germline, CDR1 is KGHDR and CDR2 SFDVKD. The CDR3 loop reads CATSESTGGKETQYF. The DNA for the CDR3 is TGTGCCACCAGTGAGTCGACAGGGGGTAAGGAGACCCAGTACTTC.

The V call is TRBV7-9, the J call TRBJ1-2; possible D gene TRBD1, 6 bases. CDR3 length equals 16 residues. Trimming shortened V by 5 bases and J by 2 bases, and 18 bases separated the two germline ends. Germline CDR1 SEHNR, CDR2 FQNEAQ (reference sequence). The CDR3 sequence is CASSDIRGGWNYGYTF. CDR3 in DNA: TGTGCCAGCAGCGATATAAGGGGGGGCTGGAACTATGGCTACACCTTC.

In its sample, this clonotype was seen many times. The chain carries TRBV12-3 or TRBV12-4 and TRBJ1-2; weak D call: TRBD1 (5 bases). This CDR3 spans 13 amino acids. Deletions cut 7 bases from V and 2 bases from J, with 11 bases between. CDR3 amino acids: CASTVGTNYGYTF. The DNA for the CDR3 is TGTGCCAGCACCGTAGGGACCAACTATGGCTACACCTTC.

The V and J genes are TRBV6-5 and TRBJ1-1; D is unclear. V was shortened by 0 bases and J by 2 bases, with 10 bases between the two germline ends. The CDR3 extends over 15 amino acids. The germline gives CDR1 MNHEY, CDR2 SVGAGI. In DNA form, the CDR3 reads TGTGCCAGCAGTTACTCGATCAACAGAAACACTGAAGCTTTCTTT. It codes for CASSYSINRNTEAFF.

This rearrangement joins TRBV6-1 to TRBJ2-7; 10 bases map to TRBD1. Germline CDR1 is MNHNS and CDR2 is SASEGT. The V gene end was trimmed by 7 bases and the J gene end by 3 bases; junction bases not matched to a gene: 12. The CDR3 extends over 16 amino acids. The CDR3 coding sequence is TGTGCCAGCACCCCAGTGGTGACAGGGGGCTACTACGAGCAGTACTTC. Translation: CASTPVVTGGYYEQYF.

Only a few counts were recorded for this clonotype. The rearrangement links TRBV6-2 or TRBV6-3 to TRBJ2-7; TRBD2 matches 8 bases. V shed 2 bases, J shed 0 bases, and the junction held 3 bases outside the gene matches. In germline, CDR1 is MNHEY, CDR2 SVGEGT. The CDR3 is 15 amino acids. The CDR3 DNA reads as TGTGCCAGCAGTTACGGGCGGGGGGCCTCCTACGAGCAGTACTTC. Amino acids: CASSYGRGASYEQYF.

This clonotype was detected many times. As DNA, the CDR3 is TGTGCCAGCAGTTACCGTACCCCTGGACGGGCCTCTGGGGCCAACGTCCTGACTTTC. Amino acids: CASSYRTPGRASGANVLTF. The V and J genes are TRBV6-5 and TRBJ2-6; unclear D gene. The ends were cut back, 2 bases at V and 0 bases at J, with 17 bases in the middle. Germline loops: CDR1 MNHEY, CDR2 SVGAGI. The CDR3 spans 19 residues.

A note on this clonotype: This may stem from a read error, because a much larger clone lies one nucleotide away. V gene TRBV3-1 combines with J gene TRBJ2-1; D not certain. The J call may be in error: the DNA end matches TRBJ2-7 better. CDR3 length: 13 amino acids. Germline CDR1 LGHDT, CDR2 YNNKEL (reference sequence). CDR3 amino acids: CASSQGPYNEQYF. As DNA, the CDR3 is TGTGCCAGCAGCCAAGGGCCATACAATGAGCAGTACTTC.

This clonotype was seen a few times. V and J are TRBV5-1 and TRBJ1-1; D is uncertain. V dropped 1 base and J dropped 0 bases, with 4 bases sitting between them. Germline loops: CDR1 SGHRS, CDR2 YFSETQ. The CDR3 contains 13 residues. The CDR3 region is CASSLQLNTEAFF. Here the CDR3 DNA reads TGCGCCAGCAGCTTGCAGCTGAACACTGAAGCTTTCTTT.

This chain links TRBV5-1 with TRBJ1-1, with TRBD1 identical over 10 bases. V was pared by 4 bases and J by 11 bases, with 11 bases of the junction left unmatched. The CDR3 runs to 14 residues. Germline values: CDR1 SGHRS, CDR2 YFSETQ. The CDR3 loop is CASSLSGTGVGAFF. The CDR3 region has the DNA TGCGCCAGCAGCCTTTCCGGGACAGGGGTTGGCGCTTTCTTT. Combining the CDR3 with reference TRBV5-1 and TRBJ1-1 gives the whole variable domain KAGVTQTPRYLIKTRGQQVTLSCSPISGHRSVSWYQQTPGQGLQFLFEYFSETQRNKGNFPGRFSGRQFSNSRSEMNVSTLELGDSALYLCASSLSGTGVGAFFGQGTRLTVV.

As for this clonotype: The junction departs from the called germline gene at one end, perhaps through a read error. The genes are TRBV6-6 and TRBJ2-3, with D tentatively TRBD1 or TRBD2 (7 bases each). This CDR3 is built from 15 residues. Per germline, CDR1 MNHNY and CDR2 SVGAGI (reference sequence). This CDR3 reads CAGTLRQGGTDAQYF. DNA of the CDR3: TGTGCCGGCACCTTACGCCAGGGAGGGACAGATGCGCAGTATTTT.

Many counts were recorded for this clonotype. The genes are TRBV27 and TRBJ2-6; 8 positions match TRBD1. The junction had 6 bases not matched to a gene; V was cut back by 3 bases and J by 2 bases. CDR3 size: 17 residues. The germline gives CDR1 MNHEY, CDR2 SMNVEV (reference sequence). The CDR3 region has the DNA TGTGCCAGCAGTTTCAGGGGGCCGGGCACTGGGGCCAACGTCCTGACTTTC. Protein product: CASSFRGPGTGANVLTF. The full variable domain, rest sourced from reference TRBV27 and TRBJ2-6, is EAQVTQNPRYLITVTGKKLTVTCSQNMNHEYMSWYRQDPGLGLRQIYYSMNVEVTDKGDVPEGYKVSRKEKRNFPLILESPSPNQTSLYFCASSFRGPGTGANVLTFGAGSRLTVL.

This clonotype was observed at least ten times. The chain joins TRBV28 to TRBJ2-5, with 7 bases identical to TRBD1. Germline-derived CDR1 and CDR2 are MDHEN and SYDVKM. J was trimmed by 0 bases and V by 6 bases; bases with no gene match: 7. The CDR3 totals 15 residues. CDR3 sequence reads: CASRVAGTDQETQYF. CDR3 sequence (DNA): TGTGCCAGCAGAGTAGCCGGGACAGACCAAGAGACCCAGTACTTC.

This clonotype was recorded at least ten times. V gene TRBV20-1 combines with J gene TRBJ1-6; D not certain. The germline gives CDR1 DFQATT, CDR2 SNEGSKA (reference sequence). The ends were cut back, 5 bases at V and 6 bases at J, with 23 bases in the middle. The CDR3 is made up of 17 amino acids. CDR3 amino acids: CSALSITRSSFNSPLHF. The CDR3 DNA reads TGCAGTGCTTTATCAATCACAAGGTCGAGTTTTAATTCACCCCTCCACTTT.

This clonotype was found a few times. With a much larger clone just one base away, this may be a read error. This chain joins TRBV4-1 and TRBJ2-1; 7 bases match TRBD1. Germline values: CDR1 MGHRA, CDR2 YSYEKL. Trimming at V came to 2 bases and at J to 13 bases, leaving 26 bases not matched to a gene. This CDR3 is 19 amino acids long. In DNA, the CDR3 is TGCGCCAGCAGCCAAATTAGTCGGCCAGGGGGTCATCTGAGGGAGACCCAGTTCTTC. Encoded protein: CASSQISRPGGHLRETQFF.

This chain joins TRBV12-3 or TRBV12-4 and TRBJ2-3; 10 bases map to TRBD1. This CDR3 is built from 15 residues. The J segment lost 4 bases and the V segment lost 6 bases, leaving 7 bases of the junction unmatched. The CDR3 loop is CASSLTGGRADTQYF. CDR3 nucleotide sequence: TGTGCCAGCAGCTTGACAGGGGGCAGAGCAGATACGCAGTATTTT.

This rearrangement joins TRBV14 to TRBJ2-7; D is unclear. V lost 1 base to trimming and J lost 4 bases, with 14 bases between them. The CDR3 consists of 15 residues. Germline V gene lookup returns CDR1 SGHDN and CDR2 FVKESK. The chain's CDR3 is CASSQGDKSPYEQYF. The CDR3 DNA follows: TGTGCCAGCAGCCAAGGGGATAAATCTCCTTACGAGCAGTACTTC.

This clonotype was seen many times. V usage is TRBV20-1 and J usage is TRBJ2-3; D is undetermined. The length of the CDR3 is 11 residues. Trimming stripped 6 bases from V and 5 bases from J, with 9 bases between. Per germline, CDR1 DFQATT and CDR2 SNEGSKA (reference sequence). CDR3 DNA: TGCAGTGCCCGTTTTCAAGATACGCAGTATTTT. Encoded protein: CSARFQDTQYF.

This clonotype showed up many times. V usage is TRBV7-9 and J usage is TRBJ2-3; 8 bases are shared with TRBD1. Germline V gene data show CDR1 as SEHNR and CDR2 as FQNEAQ (reference sequence). The CDR3 has 16 amino acids. V shed 5 bases, J shed 6 bases, and the junction held 13 bases outside the gene matches. As DNA, the CDR3 is TGTGCCAGCAGCACCCCGACAGGGGACATTCGGGATACGCAGTATTTT. Its protein product is CASSTPTGDIRDTQYF.

J is TRBJ1-1 and V is TRBV7-9; no clear D gene. The germline V gene has CDR1 SEHNR and CDR2 FQNEAQ (reference sequence). The V gene lost 5 bases and the J gene lost 1 base, with 11 bases spanning the gap. This CDR3 is built from 14 residues. The CDR3 bases are TGTGCCAGCAGCCCCTCGACCGGGAACACTGAAGCTTTCTTT. Protein sequence: CASSPSTGNTEAFF. The whole variable domain, filled in from reference TRBV7-9 and TRBJ1-1, reads DTGVSQNPRHKITKRGQNVTFRCDPISEHNRLYWYRQTLGQGPEFLTYFQNEAQLEKSRLLSDRFSAERPKGSFSTLEIQRTEQGDSAMYLCASSPSTGNTEAFFGQGTRLTVV.

This clonotype was seen ten or more times. The V gene is TRBV7-2, the J gene TRBJ2-4; tentatively, D is TRBD2 (5 bases). The V gene's germline CDR1 is SGHTA and CDR2 FQGNSA. V lost 1 base, J lost 6 bases, and 13 bases lay in between. The CDR3 runs 15 residues. The CDR3 DNA sequence: TGTGCCAGCAGCTTAGGGGTCGGTGGGAGAAACATTCAGTACTTC. It codes for CASSLGVGGRNIQYF.

Ten or more counts support this clonotype. The rearrangement uses TRBV5-5 and TRBJ2-3, with D perhaps TRBD2 (6 bases). V shed 5 bases and J shed 0 bases, with 16 bases lying between them. Germline CDR1 SGHKS, CDR2 YYEKEE (reference sequence). There are 16 residues in the CDR3. The CDR3, as DNA: TGTGCCAGCAGTGGGTCCGGGGGTCGTAGCACAGATACGCAGTATTTT. Translated: CASSGSGGRSTDTQYF.

This clonotype was counted at least ten times. This rearrangement joins TRBV29-1 to TRBJ2-4, with D perhaps TRBD1 (5 bases). V was clipped by 4 bases and J by 10 bases, with 20 bases between them. Per germline, CDR1 SQVTM and CDR2 ANQGSEA. This CDR3 contains 14 residues. CDR3 sequence reads: CSVGRMGPPSIQYF. CDR3 DNA: TGCAGCGTTGGGCGTATGGGGCCCCCCTCTATTCAGTACTTC.